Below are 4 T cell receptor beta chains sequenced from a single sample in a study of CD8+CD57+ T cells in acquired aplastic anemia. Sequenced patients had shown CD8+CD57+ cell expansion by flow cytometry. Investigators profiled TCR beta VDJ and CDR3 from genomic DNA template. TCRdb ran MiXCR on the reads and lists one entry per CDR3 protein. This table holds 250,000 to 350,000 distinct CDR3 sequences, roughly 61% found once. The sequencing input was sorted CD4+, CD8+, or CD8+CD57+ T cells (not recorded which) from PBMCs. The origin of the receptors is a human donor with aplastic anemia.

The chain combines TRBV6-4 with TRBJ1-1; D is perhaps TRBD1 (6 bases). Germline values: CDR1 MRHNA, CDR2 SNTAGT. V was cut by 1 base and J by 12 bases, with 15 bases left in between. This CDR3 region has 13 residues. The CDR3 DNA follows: TGTGCCAGCAGTGACTTTCCTGGGACAACACCTTTCTTT. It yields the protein CASSDFPGTTPFF.

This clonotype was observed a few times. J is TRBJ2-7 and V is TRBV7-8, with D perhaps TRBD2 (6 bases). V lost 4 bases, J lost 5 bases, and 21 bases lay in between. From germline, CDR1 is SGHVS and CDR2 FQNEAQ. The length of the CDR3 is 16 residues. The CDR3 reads CASSSPAGREDDEQYF. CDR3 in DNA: TGTGCCAGCAGCTCGCCCGCCGGAAGGGAGGATGACGAGCAGTACTTC.

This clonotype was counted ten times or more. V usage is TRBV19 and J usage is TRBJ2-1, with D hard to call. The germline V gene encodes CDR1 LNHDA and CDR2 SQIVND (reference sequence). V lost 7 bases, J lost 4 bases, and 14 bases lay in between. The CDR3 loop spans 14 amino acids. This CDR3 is CASTLRGMYNEQFF. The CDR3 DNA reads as TGTGCCAGTACCCTTCGCGGAATGTACAATGAGCAGTTCTTC.

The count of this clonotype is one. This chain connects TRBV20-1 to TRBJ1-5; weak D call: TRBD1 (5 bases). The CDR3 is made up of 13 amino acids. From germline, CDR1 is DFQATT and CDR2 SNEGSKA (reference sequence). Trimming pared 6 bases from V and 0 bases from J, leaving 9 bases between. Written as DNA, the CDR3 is TGCAGTGCGCAGGGAAATAGCAATCAGCCCCAGCATTTT. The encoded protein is CSAQGNSNQPQHF.